The 12 T cell receptor beta chains below were found in one sample sequenced in a study of memory CD4+ T cells and cytomegalovirus serostatus (dated by TCRdb to between 2018 and 2021). A FACSAria II was used to sort memory CD4+ T cells, defined as single viable CD3+CD4+CD8-CD45RO+ cells. Library generation was performed with the immunoSEQ multiplex PCR assay. Sourced from immuneACCESS, this table was stored by TCRdb with only in-frame sequences that have V and J called. A share of the clones is absent; for the studies checked, an unresolved V gene accounts for under half, and the remainder has no known explanation. The sample has about 92,000 clones on record, approximately 80% of them singletons. The top ten hold 3.6% of the sample. The sample comprised memory CD4+ T cells from blood. All receptors come from an adult in good health and CMV-seropositive.

The rearrangement joins TRBV28 to TRBJ2-1, with a weak D call TRBD2 (5 bases). There are 13 residues in the CDR3. Germline CDR1 MDHEN, CDR2 SYDVKM. Between the trimmed V and J ends, which lost 6 bases and 4 bases, there was a span of 10 bases. The CDR3 reads CASRSTGYNEQFF. CDR3 nucleotides: TGTGCCAGCAGATCAACGGGATACAATGAGCAGTTCTTC.

The chain recombines TRBV18 with TRBJ2-5; perhaps D is TRBD1 or TRBD2 (5 bases each). Germline V lookup: CDR1 KGHSH, CDR2 LQKENI. Trimming shortened V by 6 bases and J by 2 bases, and 13 bases separated the two germline ends. The CDR3 has 14 residues. CDR3 sequence reads: CASSPRGVQETQYF. The DNA for the CDR3 is TGTGCCAGCTCTCCGAGGGGAGTTCAAGAGACCCAGTACTTC.

The chain joins TRBV2 to TRBJ1-1, with 8 bases identical to TRBD1. The CDR3 has 14 amino acids. Germline V gene data show CDR1 as SNHLY and CDR2 as FYNNEI. The J segment lost 3 bases and the V segment lost 5 bases, leaving 5 bases of the junction unmatched. CDR3 coding DNA: TGTGCCAGCAGTTTGACAGGGGCGGACACTGAAGCTTTCTTT. Protein sequence: CASSLTGADTEAFF.

V gene TRBV7-2 combines with J gene TRBJ1-2; weak D call: TRBD1 (6 bases). Trimming removed 1 base from V and 5 bases from J, with 14 bases in between. CDR1 is SGHTA, CDR2 FQGNSA, per germline. CDR3 length: 15 amino acids. Written as DNA, the CDR3 is TGTGCCAGCAGCTTAGATGGGGGGGCCGGGTATGGCTACACCTTC. Amino acid sequence: CASSLDGGAGYGYTF.

The chain uses TRBV10-3 and TRBJ1-1; maybe TRBD1 (5 bases). CDR3 length: 14 amino acids. Trimming cost V 4 bases and J 0 bases, with 9 bases left between them. Germline CDR1 reads ENHRY; CDR2 reads SYGVKD. In DNA, the CDR3 is TGTGCCATCAGTGGACAGATCATGAACACTGAAGCTTTCTTT. Translating it yields CAISGQIMNTEAFF.

The chain joins TRBV27 to TRBJ2-2; D not resolved. Trimming removed 1 base at V and 9 bases at J, with 12 bases between. Per germline, CDR1 MNHEY and CDR2 SMNVEV (reference sequence). The CDR3 runs to 14 residues. Here the CDR3 DNA reads TGTGCCAGCAGTTTATTGGTGGGGTCCAGGGAGCTGTTTTTT. Translated: CASSLLVGSRELFF.

The V gene is TRBV7-3, the J gene TRBJ2-5; D gene uncertain. The CDR3 sequence is 13 residues long. Germline lookup yields CDR1 SGHTA and CDR2 FQGTGA. Trimming left V 2 bases short and J 1 base short, with 5 bases between. In DNA form, the CDR3 reads TGTGCCAGCAGCTTATCCACCCAAGAGACCCAGTACTTC. It encodes CASSLSTQETQYF.

This clone was observed a handful of times. The V and J genes are TRBV19 and TRBJ1-1, with D tentatively TRBD1 (5 bases). Germline V CDR1 and CDR2: LNHDA, SQIVND (reference sequence). The CDR3 covers 11 residues. Trimming removed 6 bases at V and 8 bases at J, with 10 bases between. The CDR3 reads CASRFDSEAFF. The CDR3 DNA reads as TGTGCCAGTAGATTCGACAGCGAAGCTTTCTTT.

This clone showed up just once. This sequence joins TRBV18 and TRBJ1-5; 7 positions agree with TRBD1. V dropped 0 bases and J dropped 11; count of bases not matched to a gene: 13. This CDR3 spans 16 amino acids. CDR1 and CDR2 (germline): KGHSH, LQKENI. The CDR3 region has the DNA TGTGCCAGCTCACCACCGGCGACAGGGACTATCAGGGCCCAGCATTTT. This codes for CASSPPATGTIRAQHF.

Turning to this clone: The limits of the CDR3 on the DNA are not certain, so only TCRdb's listed CDR3 is given. The V call is TRBV5-6, the J call TRBJ2-3; the tabulated D call, TRBD1, remains unverified against the DNA. Germline CDR1 is SGHDT and CDR2 is YYEEEE. Ends included, the CDR3 has 15 residues. CDR3: CASSFRARGSDTQYF.

J is TRBJ2-3 and V is TRBV2; D gene unclear. CDR1 and CDR2 (germline): SNHLY, FYNNEI. The CDR3 loop spans 16 amino acids. Between the trimmed V and J ends, which lost 4 bases and 0 bases, there was a span of 14 bases. The CDR3 nucleotides read TGTGCCAGCAGTGCCTCTGGGGTGGGGAGCACAGATACGCAGTATTTT. Encoded protein: CASSASGVGSTDTQYF.

The genes are TRBV27 and TRBJ1-5; D is uncertain. Trimming stripped 5 bases from V and 0 bases from J, with 8 bases between. The germline gives CDR1 MNHEY, CDR2 SMNVEV (reference sequence). The CDR3 length is 14 residues. The CDR3 reads CASSPYNSNQPQHF. The CDR3 DNA reads TGTGCCAGCAGTCCATATAATAGCAATCAGCCCCAGCATTTT.